This T cell receptor (beta chain) was captured in a study of Graves' ophthalmopathy and Graves' hyperthyroidism (dated by TCRdb to the late 2010s). As for the study more broadly: Peripheral blood was collected before any treatment was given, at the time of initial diagnosis. To tell Graves' ophthalmopathy apart from Graves' hyperthyroidism, and to predict which patients would progress to ophthalmopathy, the study relied on TCR beta repertoire signatures. For independent validation, a separate cohort was made up of around 18 hyperthyroidism patients plus 17 patients who later progressed from hyperthyroidism to ophthalmopathy. T-cell repertoires of thyroid tissue and blood were compared in over 5 hyperthyroidism patients. In total, some 140 blood samples were TCR-sequenced: 40 to 45 ophthalmopathy, approximately 75 hyperthyroidism and around 17 hyperthyroidism-to-ophthalmopathy patients. After sampling, hyperthyroidism patients received methimazole starting at 30 mg daily, and ophthalmopathy patients received high-dose intravenous methylprednisolone. For training and testing, the roughly 97 patients in the discovery cohort were randomly divided in a 7:3 ratio. A discovery set of 100 or so patients (43 ophthalmopathy, some 58 stable hyperthyroidism) was enrolled to explore V-J signatures distinguishing ophthalmopathy from hyperthyroidism. Paper-wide results and their limitations: Among expanded thyroid clonotypes with frequency above 0.001, most also showed up in blood, which suggests that blood repertoires may reflect the thyroid immune response. In validation, the model predicted ophthalmopathy progression with less than 71% sensitivity and approximately 78% specificity; approximately 12 predicted patients were CT-confirmed with GO in a median of around 6.5 months. Sample size was not statistically predetermined, and group allocation was not concealed from the investigators. The 13-signature model separated ophthalmopathy from stable hyperthyroidism with approximately 88% sensitivity and approximately 83% specificity in cross-validation, and 80%/75% in the test set.

This clonotype has at least ten counts. This receptor's antigen is unknown. Because it lacks the conserved phenylalanine or tryptophan at the end, this CDR3 is likely a read error. The ophthalmopathy patients had moderately to severely active disease, with a Clinical Activity Score of 3 or higher, a NOSPECS grade of 4 or higher, and a disease duration of less than 3 months. Patients were excluded if they had other autoimmune diseases, uncontrolled infections, pregnancy or lactation. Clinical symptoms, serum thyroxine, TRAb, thyroid ultrasound and orbital computed tomography were used for diagnosis. Ficoll-Paque density gradient centrifugation was used to isolate PBMCs from about 10 ml of fresh peripheral blood. Trizol reagent was used to extract the total RNA, and its quality was then checked on an Agilent 2100 Bioanalyzer. Looking up the germline V gene yields CDR1 MNHNS and CDR2 SASEGT. V drops 6 bases and J drops 5 bases, leaving 20 bases in between. Counting both end residues, the CDR3 totals 15 amino acids. The only DNA kept is the CDR3, 45 bases in frame from the first base.

For repertoire sequencing, TCR beta CDR3 regions were amplified from RNA transcripts. The first round was an RT-PCR using HTBI primers with the Qiagen OneStep RT-PCR kit, and this first round was followed by a second-round multiplex PCR, then size selection and purification. Libraries were sequenced on an Illumina HiSeq2000 using paired-end 100 bp reads. The study's own analysis went as follows. SOAPnuke was used to process the reads, removing any read that contained adapters or uncalled bases, had a mean Phred below 15, or lacked an exact match to the constant primer or identifier. High-quality paired reads were merged with COPE v1.2.5. Unique nucleotide sequences were defined as clonotypes and aligned to IMGT TRB V, D and J references using MiTCR v1.1. The analysis was limited to V-J combinations with a frequency above 0.0001, which together covered just over 98% of the repertoires. For each V-J combination, a TCR clonal expansion and chaos score was defined as F50 clonal expansion divided by the chaos observed in the TCRdist matrix. Welch's t-statistics and random forest were used to reduce features to about 14 V-J combinations, which were fed into a naive Bayes classifier. Thyroid-blood repertoire similarity was quantified with the Morisita-Horn index. The public reads were quality trimmed at Q25 with fastp and then assembled into clones with MiXCR by TCRdb, keeping productive beta chains. Duplicate CDR3 protein sequences are folded into a single record with the most common DNA and genes. What appears here as the V and J calls and clone size reflects TCRdb's work, not the paper's. The sample table lists about 500,000 distinct CDR3 sequences, over 13% of them with a count of one. Jointly, the top ten make up about 10% of the sample.

The sample taken for sequencing was blood. This receptor was identified in a young woman with Graves' ophthalmopathy. Donor details come from another sample of the same person, matched by shared clones. The chain employs TRBV6-1 and TRBJ2-7; TRBD1 is perhaps the D gene, given 6 matching bases. The DNA reads as follows: TGTGCCAGCAGGGGGGCCGGGACACTTACTGACGAGCAGTACCTC. This codes for CASRGAGTLTDEQYL.